The text below deals with one T cell receptor (beta chain). Its antigen is not known. The method was immunoSEQ multiplex PCR; TCRdb's version includes in-frame clones alone and lacks a portion of them. The sample contains over 45,000 clones, roughly 90% of which appear only once. This sample stems from a study of OX40 agonist ivuxolimab in advanced cancers. About the research overall: From about 23 to 85 years was the age range, with a mean of about 56 years, and 70% to 85% were male. Regarding the study as a whole: In CD8+ T cells, expanded clones were on average more numerous than in CD4+. Still undetermined is the antigen specificity of the expanded peripheral T cells. Some of the lowest clonal expansion was seen in partial responders at 0.1-3.0 mg/kg.

Germline V gives CDR1 SGDLS, CDR2 YYNGEE. V was pared by 0 bases and J by 5 bases, with 6 bases between. The CDR3 sequence is 13 residues long. This TCR was sampled from an adult with an advanced solid tumor such as melanoma, head and neck, liver or kidney cancer. Sequencing was performed on CD4+ or CD8+ T cells sorted from blood, taken in a trial of the OX40 agonist ivuxolimab. This sequence joins TRBV9 and TRBJ1-5; no clear D gene. The CDR3: CASSVDGDQPQHF. The CDR3 nucleotides read TGTGCCAGCAGCGTAGACGGGGATCAGCCCCAGCATTTT.